This T cell receptor beta chain was recovered during a study of blood T cell repertoires in COVID-19. Measured with immunoSEQ multiplex PCR; TCRdb has only the in-frame clones, and not every one. This sample carries under 300,000 clones, 75% to 90% of them seen once, and the ten largest clones take about 2.2%. Ten or more counts support this clone. Different DNA sequences within this sample yield the same CDR3. With V trimmed by 0 bases and J by 2 bases, 2 bases remained unmatched. Germline CDR1 is SEHNR and CDR2 is FQNEAQ (reference sequence). The CDR3 contains 16 residues. The chain recombines TRBV7-9 with TRBJ2-1, with 9 bases that match TRBD2. This TCR was sampled from a woman aged 18-29 years who had recovered from COVID-19. Specimen: PBMCs or T cells enriched from blood (not recorded which). The CDR3 region is CASSLALAGTYNEQFF. The CDR3 DNA sequence: TGTGCCAGCAGCTTAGCCCTAGCGGGGACCTACAATGAGCAGTTCTTC.